The subject of this entry is one T cell receptor beta chain. Its antigen remains unidentified. Base quality data are lacking; no much larger clone is found one base away. Profiling of TCR beta VDJ combinations and CDR3 sequences used genomic DNA as the template. An Illumina HiSeq 2000 was the platform used for TCR repertoire sequencing. The authors' analysis ran thus. TRBV/TRBJ rearrangement plots, CDR3 size and DJ length profiles, and Simpson's diversity index were used to assess repertoires. The most abundant DNA sequence in the deep sequencing data was defined as the immunodominant clone. CDR3 amino acid sequences were screened for sharing across subjects and compared with published repertoires and the VDJdb database. The public reads were run again by TCRdb, first through fastp at Q25 and then through MiXCR, and only productive beta chains were kept. CDR3 protein duplicates are merged, each entry listing the most common genes and DNA. These V and J calls are TCRdb output, not the study's own analysis. The sample table records some 190,000 distinct CDR3 sequences; about half of these occur just once. 2.5% to 3.5% of the sample belongs to the ten largest clones.

In this study, sorted CD4+ and CD8+ T cells from the blood of healthy subjects and of severe aplastic anemia patients had their TCR repertoires deep-sequenced. Ficoll-Paque density gradient centrifugation was used to isolate peripheral blood mononuclear cells. Before DNA was extracted, CD4+ and CD8+ T cells were sorted using either FACS or magnetic beads. Trimming removed 5 bases from V and 5 bases from J; the gene matches leave 9 bases unexplained. From the cysteine up to the phenylalanine, the CDR3 has a length of 16 residues. Just the 48-base CDR3 DNA is kept, in frame starting at base 1. Sequences SGHTA (CDR1) and FQGTGA (CDR2) are obtained from the germline V gene. The sample is drawn from a study of CD8+CD57+ T cells in acquired aplastic anemia (dated 2018 in TCRdb). Regarding the research as a whole: Extracted DNA from sorted CD4+ and CD8+ cells averaged around 3.2 ug, ranging from about 0.17 to 27.4 ug. For healthy donor samples, the average read count was about 10 million for CD4+ cells and 11 million to 14 million for CD8+ cells.

General conclusions and limits of the study: Roughly 30 CD8+ CDR3 sequences were shared between patients and controls but appeared highly expressed in patients and within their immunodominant clones. Between patients and healthy controls, no significant difference in CD8+ Simpson's diversity was found (P=0.060).

Rearrangement joined TRBV7-3 to TRBJ2-1; 10 bases in the middle match TRBD2. The receptor was derived from a human donor in good health. The sequencing input was sorted CD4+, CD8+, or CD8+CD57+ T cells (not recorded which) from PBMCs. The nucleotide sequence reads TGTGCCAGCAGCCGCCATTGGACTAGCGGCGACAATGAGCAGTTCTTC. Its protein product is CASSRHWTSGDNEQFF. Full variable domain (CDR3 extended with the reference TRBV7-3 and TRBJ2-1 proteins): GAGVSQTPSNKVTEKGKYVELRCDPISGHTALYWYRQSLGQGPEFLIYFQGTGAADDSGLPNDRFFAVRPEGSVSTLKIQRTERGDSAVYLCASSRHWTSGDNEQFFGPGTRLTVL.